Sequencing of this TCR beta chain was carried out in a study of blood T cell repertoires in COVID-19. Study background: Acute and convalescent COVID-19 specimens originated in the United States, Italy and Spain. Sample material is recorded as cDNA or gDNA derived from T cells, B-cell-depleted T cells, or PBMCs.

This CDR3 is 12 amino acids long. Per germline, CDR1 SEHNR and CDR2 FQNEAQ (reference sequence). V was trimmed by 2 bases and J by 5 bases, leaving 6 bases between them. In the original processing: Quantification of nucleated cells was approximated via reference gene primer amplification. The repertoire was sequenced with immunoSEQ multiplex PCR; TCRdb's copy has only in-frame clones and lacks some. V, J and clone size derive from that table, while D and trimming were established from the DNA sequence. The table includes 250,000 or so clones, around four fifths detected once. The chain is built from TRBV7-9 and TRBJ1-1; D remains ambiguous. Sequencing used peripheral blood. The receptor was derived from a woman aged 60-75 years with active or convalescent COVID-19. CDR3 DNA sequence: TGTGCCAGCAGCTTACCGGGAACTGAAGCTTTCTTT. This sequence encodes CASSLPGTEAFF.